Below, 30 T cell receptor beta chains from the same sample are listed, as sequenced in a study of cytomegalovirus exposure and HLA in healthy donors. The primer mix had 60 Vbeta and 13 Jbeta primers. Profiled with immunoSEQ multiplex PCR; TCRdb holds only in-frame clones, not every one. This table holds roughly 200,000 clones, roughly 75% found once. The sample consisted of PBMCs. The origin of the receptors is a man aged 35 to 55 in good health and CMV-seronegative.

V is TRBV10-2 and J is TRBJ2-5; 7 bases map to TRBD2. This CDR3 has 13 residues. Germline V CDR1 and CDR2: WSHSY, SAAADI. V trimming: 6 bases; J trimming: 5 bases; junction bases outside the gene matches: 6. The CDR3 nucleotides are TGCGCCAGCAGCGGACTAGTCGGCGAGACCCAGTACTTC. Translating gives CASSGLVGETQYF.

A single count supports this clone. V gene TRBV7-2 combines with J gene TRBJ1-5; perhaps TRBD1 as D (6 bases). Deletions cut 3 bases from V and 1 base from J, with 7 bases between. Looked up from germline, CDR1 is SGHTA and CDR2 is FQGNSA. The CDR3 loop spans 14 amino acids. CDR3 sequence reads: CASSLQGSNQPQHF. The CDR3 DNA is TGTGCCAGCAGCTTGCAGGGGAGCAATCAGCCCCAGCATTTT.

The rearrangement uses TRBV19 and TRBJ2-2; a possible D gene is TRBD1 (5 bases). Looked up from germline, CDR1 is LNHDA and CDR2 is SQIVND (reference sequence). V lost 1 base, J lost 6 bases, and 6 bases lay in between. The CDR3 totals 13 residues. The CDR3 sequence is CASSIAGPGELFF. The CDR3 bases are TGTGCCAGTAGTATAGCAGGGCCCGGGGAGCTGTTTTTT.

The gene calls are TRBV7-2 and TRBJ1-5; 7 bases are a match to TRBD1. Losses at the gene ends were 3 bases for V and 4 bases for J; bases not matched to a gene: 12. This CDR3 spans 17 amino acids. CDR1 and CDR2 from the germline V gene are SGHTA and FQGNSA. CDR3: CASSFHTGTVFNQPQHF. The CDR3 bases are TGTGCCAGCAGCTTTCACACCGGGACAGTGTTTAATCAGCCCCAGCATTTT.

The V and J genes are TRBV19 and TRBJ2-5; 10 bases align to TRBD1. The junction had 6 bases not matched to a gene; V was cut back by 1 base and J by 4 bases. This CDR3 spans 16 amino acids. Germline CDR1 and CDR2: LNHDA and SQIVND (reference sequence). CDR3 sequence: CASSIAGQGGRETQYF. The CDR3, as DNA: TGTGCCAGTAGTATAGCCGGACAGGGGGGGCGAGAGACCCAGTACTTC. Supplemented by reference TRBV19 and TRBJ2-5, the full variable domain reads DGGITQSPKYLFRKEGQNVTLSCEQNLNHDAMYWYRQDPGQGLRLIYYSQIVNDFQKGDIAEGYSVSREKKESFPLTVTSAQKNPTAFYLCASSIAGQGGRETQYFGPGTRLLVL.

J is TRBJ2-2 and V is TRBV19; 8 nucleotides agree with TRBD1. After removal of 9 bases from V and 10 bases from J, the junction contained 13 bases not matched to a gene. The CDR3 spans 14 residues. Germline loops: CDR1 LNHDA, CDR2 SQIVND (reference sequence). The CDR3 loop reads CASRGQGSPKELFF. For the CDR3, the DNA is TGTGCCAGCCGTGGACAGGGAAGCCCGAAGGAGCTGTTTTTT.

This chain joins TRBV4-3 and TRBJ1-2; D remains unclear. V dropped 0 bases and J dropped 0 bases, with 8 bases sitting between them. Germline CDR1 and CDR2: LGHNA and YSLEER. The CDR3 length is 15 residues. The DNA for the CDR3 is TGCGCCAGCAGCCAAGAGGCGGTATCTAACTATGGCTACACCTTC. This gives the protein CASSQEAVSNYGYTF.

The chain carries TRBV7-6 and TRBJ1-1, with 7 positions matching TRBD1. With 5 bases clipped from V and 1 base from J, the junction kept 4 bases outside the gene matches. CDR3 length: 14 amino acids. Germline V gives CDR1 SGHVS, CDR2 FNYEAQ. The CDR3 region has the DNA TGTGCCAGCAGCGGCAGGGGGAGGAACACTGAAGCTTTCTTT. Protein: CASSGRGRNTEAFF.

Remarks on this clone: A junction end diverges from the germline sequence, so it may reflect a read error. The chain carries TRBV7-3 and TRBJ2-7, with 11 bases aligning to TRBD2. CDR1 SGHTA and CDR2 FQGTGA come from the germline V gene. This CDR3 is built from 15 residues. The CDR3 spells CASSVTSGSLSEQYF. In nucleotides, the CDR3 is TGTGCCAGCAGCGTAACTAGCGGGAGTTTGTCCGAGCAGTACTTC. The whole variable domain, filled in from reference TRBV7-3 and TRBJ2-7, reads GAGVSQTPSNKVTEKGKYVELRCDPISGHTALYWYRQSLGQGPEFLIYFQGTGAADDSGLPNDRFFAVRPEGSVSTLKIQRTERGDSAVYLCASSVTSGSLSEQYFGPGTRLTVT.

The chain uses TRBV10-2 and TRBJ2-2; TRBD2 matches at 13 bases. CDR3 size: 16 residues. V was pared by 2 bases and J by 6 bases, with 3 bases of the junction left unmatched. The germline CDR1 and CDR2 sequences are WSHSY and SAAADI. The chain's CDR3 is CASSEVGTSGAGELFF. The CDR3 DNA reads as TGCGCCAGCAGTGAGGTTGGGACTAGCGGGGCCGGGGAGCTGTTTTTT.

The chain recombines TRBV15 with TRBJ2-3, with 8 bases identical to TRBD1. V shed 1 base, J shed 0 bases, and the junction held 3 bases outside the gene matches. Germline values: CDR1 LNHNV, CDR2 YYDKDF (reference sequence). The CDR3 is 16 residues long. The CDR3 region is CATSRGQGSSTDTQYF. For the CDR3, the DNA is TGTGCCACCAGCAGAGGACAGGGGAGTAGCACAGATACGCAGTATTTT.

Points on this clone: The same CDR3 is also encoded by other DNA sequences in this sample. This sequence joins TRBV7-9 and TRBJ1-2; 8 positions match TRBD1. The CDR3 is 13 residues long. J gave up 6 bases and V 2 bases, and 2 bases lay outside the gene matches. Germline assignment: CDR1 SEHNR and CDR2 FQNEAQ (reference sequence). Here the CDR3 reads CASSLLQGDGYTF. The DNA of the CDR3 is TGTGCCAGCAGCTTATTACAGGGGGATGGCTACACCTTC. Together with reference TRBV7-9 and TRBJ1-2, the CDR3 gives the full variable domain: DTGVSQNPRHKITKRGQNVTFRCDPISEHNRLYWYRQTLGQGPEFLTYFQNEAQLEKSRLLSDRFSAERPKGSFSTLEIQRTEQGDSAMYLCASSLLQGDGYTFGSGTRLTVV.

The genes are TRBV4-1 and TRBJ1-2, with D tentatively TRBD1 (6 bases). Trimming stripped 2 bases from V and 2 bases from J, with 12 bases between. The CDR3 runs to 15 residues. Germline V gene sequence: CDR1 MGHRA, CDR2 YSYEKL. This chain's CDR3 is CASSQSGTQNYGYTF. The CDR3 nucleotides are TGCGCCAGCAGCCAATCCGGGACACAAAACTATGGCTACACCTTC.

This clone has a handful of counts. The rearrangement uses TRBV9 and TRBJ2-1; 10 nucleotides line up with TRBD1. The CDR3 is made up of 16 amino acids. V lost 2 bases, J lost 6 bases, and 8 bases stayed unmatched. Per germline, CDR1 SGDLS and CDR2 YYNGEE. The CDR3 reads CASSVTSRTGGNEQFF. The CDR3 DNA reads TGTGCCAGCAGCGTTACATCGAGGACAGGGGGCAATGAGCAGTTCTTC.

This clone was observed a few times. The rearrangement uses TRBV6-1 and TRBJ2-7; D perhaps matches TRBD2 (6 bases). The germline CDR1 and CDR2 sequences are MNHNS and SASEGT. The CDR3 length is 14 residues. Trimming cost V 6 bases and J 1 base, with 13 bases left between them. CDR3 sequence (DNA): TGTGCCAGCAGGGAGGGAGCTTATTCCTACGAGCAGTACTTC. Protein sequence: CASREGAYSYEQYF.

The gene calls are TRBV12-5 and TRBJ2-7, with D possibly being TRBD1 (6 bases). Germline CDR1 LGHNT, CDR2 FRNRAP. With 6 bases removed from V and 12 bases from J, the gap between germline ends came to 21 bases. The CDR3 spans 13 residues. CDR3 loop: CASGRSGTSVVYF. The CDR3 bases are TGTGCTAGTGGCCGCTCCGGGACATCGGTGGTGTACTTC.

The V call is TRBV27, the J call TRBJ2-3, with TRBD1 identical over 12 bases. Germline V gives CDR1 MNHEY, CDR2 SMNVEV (reference sequence). The CDR3 extends over 18 amino acids. J lost 5 bases, V lost 6 bases, and 15 bases had no gene match. CDR3: CASRVGKPGQGAGDTQYF. DNA of the CDR3: TGTGCCAGCAGAGTAGGGAAGCCGGGACAGGGGGCTGGAGATACGCAGTATTTT.

The chain links TRBV2 to TRBJ1-4; weak D call: TRBD1 (6 bases). Germline CDR1 SNHLY, CDR2 FYNNEI. This CDR3 contains 14 residues. V lost 7 bases to trimming and J lost 3 bases, with 12 bases between them. The CDR3 nucleotides are TGTGCCAGCACCTTACAGGGTCCTAATGAAAAACTGTTTTTT. Its translation: CASTLQGPNEKLFF.

V gene TRBV7-2 combines with J gene TRBJ2-7, with TRBD2 matching 10 bases. The V gene's germline CDR1 is SGHTA and CDR2 FQGNSA. CDR3 length: 14 residues. V trimming: 1 base; J trimming: 6 bases; junction bases outside the gene matches: 3. The CDR3 DNA sequence: TGTGCCAGCAGCTTAGGACTAGCGGGTGTCGAGCAGTACTTC. Translation: CASSLGLAGVEQYF.

This clone was counted a few times. V usage is TRBV9 and J usage is TRBJ2-3; tentative D call: TRBD1 (6 bases). Per the germline V gene, CDR1 is SGDLS and CDR2 is YYNGEE. V dropped 1 base and J dropped 1 base, with 7 bases sitting between them. This CDR3 spans 14 amino acids. The CDR3 bases are TGTGCCAGCAGCGTATGGACAGGCACAGATACGCAGTATTTT. Protein sequence: CASSVWTGTDTQYF.

The chain has TRBV18 and TRBJ2-2; possible D gene TRBD2, 6 bases. The germline CDR1 and CDR2 sequences are KGHSH and LQKENI. The CDR3 runs 16 residues. Trimming removed 4 bases at V and 2 bases at J, with 14 bases between. The CDR3 loop reads CASSLRAGTNTGELFF. CDR3 bases: TGTGCCAGCTCACTCAGAGCAGGGACTAACACCGGGGAGCTGTTTTTT.

The CDR3 is CASRIAGLHTDTQYF. CDR3 DNA: TGTGCCAGCAGGATAGCGGGGCTACACACAGATACGCAGTATTTT. The chain joins TRBV28 to TRBJ2-3, with TRBD2 matching over 8 bases. This CDR3 has 15 residues. The junction had 7 bases not matched to a gene; V was cut back by 6 bases and J by 2 bases. CDR1 is MDHEN and CDR2 is SYDVKM in the germline V gene.

This rearrangement joins TRBV7-2 to TRBJ2-7, with TRBD1 matching 9 bases. V was clipped by 2 bases and J by 2 bases; unmatched bases: 4. CDR1 is SGHTA, CDR2 FQGNSA, per germline. The CDR3 runs 15 residues. CDR3 residues: CASSLYGTGTYEQYF. In nucleotides, the CDR3 is TGTGCCAGCAGCTTATATGGGACAGGGACCTACGAGCAGTACTTC.

V is TRBV6-6 and J is TRBJ2-5; 7 bases line up with TRBD2. V lost 4 bases and J lost 4; bases outside the gene matches: 6. Looked up from germline, CDR1 is MNHNY and CDR2 is SVGAGI (reference sequence). CDR3 length equals 14 residues. CDR3 amino acids: CASSFRLAPETQYF. The CDR3 DNA sequence: TGTGCCAGCAGTTTCAGACTAGCCCCAGAGACCCAGTACTTC.

V and J are TRBV7-9 and TRBJ1-2, with 7 bases matching TRBD1. CDR3 length: 13 amino acids. Germline V CDR1 and CDR2: SEHNR, FQNEAQ (reference sequence). The junction had 3 bases not matched to a gene; V was cut back by 5 bases and J by 3 bases. CDR3 region: CASSVTGDYGYTF. The CDR3 coding sequence is TGTGCCAGCAGCGTAACAGGGGACTATGGCTACACCTTC.

V usage is TRBV2 and J usage is TRBJ1-3; 7 bases agree with TRBD1. V was pared by 4 bases and J by 0 bases, with 6 bases of the junction left unmatched. Germline V gene lookup returns CDR1 SNHLY and CDR2 FYNNEI. The CDR3 consists of 16 residues. Here the CDR3 DNA reads TGTGCCAGCAGTGGAGACAGGGCCATCTCTGGAAACACCATATATTTT. Its protein is CASSGDRAISGNTIYF.

The chain couples TRBV7-9 to TRBJ1-2; TRBD1 agrees at 8 bases. Losses at the gene ends were 8 bases for V and 8 bases for J; bases not matched to a gene: 10. CDR3 length: 13 amino acids. The germline V gene has CDR1 SEHNR and CDR2 FQNEAQ (reference sequence). DNA of the CDR3: TGTGCCAGCGCCGCGGCAGGGGACAGGGGCTACACCTTC. Its protein is CASAAAGDRGYTF.

The chain carries TRBV7-9 and TRBJ2-6, with D maybe TRBD1 (6 bases). The germline V gene has CDR1 SEHNR and CDR2 FQNEAQ (reference sequence). This CDR3 has 18 amino acids. Deletions cut 1 base from V and 0 bases from J, with 13 bases between. CDR3 in amino acids: CASSLGTALSSGANVLTF. Written as DNA, the CDR3 is TGTGCCAGCAGCTTAGGGACAGCCCTCAGCTCTGGGGCCAACGTCCTGACTTTC. Filled out from reference TRBV7-9 and TRBJ2-6, the complete variable domain reads DTGVSQNPRHKITKRGQNVTFRCDPISEHNRLYWYRQTLGQGPEFLTYFQNEAQLEKSRLLSDRFSAERPKGSFSTLEIQRTEQGDSAMYLCASSLGTALSSGANVLTFGAGSRLTVL.

The rearrangement links TRBV27 to TRBJ2-7, with a possible D match to TRBD1 (6 bases). V was pared by 5 bases and J by 4 bases, with 15 bases between. CDR3 length: 14 amino acids. From germline, CDR1 is MNHEY and CDR2 SMNVEV (reference sequence). DNA for the CDR3: TGTGCCAGCAGTCTGGGCAGGGGCTTGTACGAGCAGTACTTC. As protein: CASSLGRGLYEQYF.

The chain carries TRBV19 and TRBJ2-5, with a possible D match to TRBD1 (5 bases). The end of the DNA aligns better with TRBJ2-7, so the J call may be wrong. Germline CDR1 LNHDA, CDR2 SQIVND (reference sequence). The CDR3 sequence is 15 residues long. The CDR3 protein is CASSIKTGPPYEQYF. For the CDR3, the DNA is TGTGCCAGTAGTATCAAAACAGGACCCCCCTACGAGCAGTACTTC.